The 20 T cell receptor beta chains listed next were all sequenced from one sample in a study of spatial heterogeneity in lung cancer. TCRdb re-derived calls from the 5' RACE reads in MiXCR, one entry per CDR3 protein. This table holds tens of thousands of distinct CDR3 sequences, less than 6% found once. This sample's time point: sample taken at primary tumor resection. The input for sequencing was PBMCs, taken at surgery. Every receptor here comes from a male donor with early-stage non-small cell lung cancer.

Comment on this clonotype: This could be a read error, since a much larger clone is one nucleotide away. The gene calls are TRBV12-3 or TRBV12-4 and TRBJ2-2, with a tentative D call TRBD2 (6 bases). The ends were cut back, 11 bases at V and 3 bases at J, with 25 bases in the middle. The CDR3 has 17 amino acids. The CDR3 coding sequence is TGTGCCTGCACCTTAGAAGGAAGCGGGCCTTACACCGGGGAGCTGTTTTTT. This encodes CACTLEGSGPYTGELFF.

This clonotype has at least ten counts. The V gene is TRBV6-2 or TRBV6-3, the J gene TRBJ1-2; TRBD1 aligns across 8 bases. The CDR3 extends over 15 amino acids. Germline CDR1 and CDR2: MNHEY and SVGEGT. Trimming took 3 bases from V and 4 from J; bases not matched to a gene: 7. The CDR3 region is CASSYFPGQVYGYTF. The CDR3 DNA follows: TGTGCCAGCAGTTATTTCCCGGGACAGGTCTATGGCTACACCTTC.

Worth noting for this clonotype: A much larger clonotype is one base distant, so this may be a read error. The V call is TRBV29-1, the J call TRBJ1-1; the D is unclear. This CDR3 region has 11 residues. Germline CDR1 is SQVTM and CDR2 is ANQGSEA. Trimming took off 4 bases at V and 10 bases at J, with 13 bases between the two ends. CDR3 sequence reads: CSVVGIGRAFF. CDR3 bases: TGCAGCGTTGTAGGGATAGGGAGAGCTTTCTTT.

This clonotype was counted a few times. DNA of the CDR3: TGTGCCAGCAGCCCGACGACAGGCTATGGCTACACCTTC. Protein sequence: CASSPTTGYGYTF. J is TRBJ1-2 and V is TRBV12-3 or TRBV12-4; possible D gene TRBD1, 6 bases. V was trimmed by 6 bases and J by 4 bases, leaving 12 bases between them. The length of the CDR3 is 13 residues.

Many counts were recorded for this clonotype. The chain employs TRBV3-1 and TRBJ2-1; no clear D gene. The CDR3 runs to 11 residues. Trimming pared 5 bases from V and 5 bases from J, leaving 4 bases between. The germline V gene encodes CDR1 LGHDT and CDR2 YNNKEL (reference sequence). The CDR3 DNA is TGTGCCAGCAGCTTACACAATGAGCAGTTCTTC. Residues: CASSLHNEQFF.

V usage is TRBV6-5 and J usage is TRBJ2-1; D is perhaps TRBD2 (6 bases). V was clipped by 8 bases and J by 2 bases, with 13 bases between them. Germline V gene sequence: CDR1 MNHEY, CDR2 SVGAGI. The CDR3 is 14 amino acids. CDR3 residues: CASSKASAYNEQFF. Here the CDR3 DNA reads TGTGCCAGCTCCAAGGCTAGCGCCTACAATGAGCAGTTCTTC.

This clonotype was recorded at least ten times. CDR3 in DNA: TGCAGCGTTGAAGATGGAGTGTCAAGAACTGAAGCTTTCTTT. Protein sequence: CSVEDGVSRTEAFF. J is TRBJ1-1 and V is TRBV29-1; D gene uncertain. CDR1 is SQVTM and CDR2 is ANQGSEA in the germline V gene. V was cut by 0 bases and J by 5 bases, with 13 bases left in between. This CDR3 has 14 amino acids. The full variable domain, with the rest looked up from reference TRBV29-1 and TRBJ1-1, is SAVISQKPSRDICQRGTSLTIQCQVDSQVTMMFWYRQQPGQSLTLIATANQGSEATYESGFVIDKFPISRPNLTFSTLTVSNMSPEDSSIYLCSVEDGVSRTEAFFGQGTRLTVV.

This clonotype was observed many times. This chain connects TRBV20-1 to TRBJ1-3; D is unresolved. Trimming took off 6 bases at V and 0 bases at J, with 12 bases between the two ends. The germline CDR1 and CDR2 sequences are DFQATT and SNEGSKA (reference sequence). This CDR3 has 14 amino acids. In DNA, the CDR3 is TGCAGTGCCTCCGACCGATCCTCTGGAAACACCATATATTTT. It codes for CSASDRSSGNTIYF.

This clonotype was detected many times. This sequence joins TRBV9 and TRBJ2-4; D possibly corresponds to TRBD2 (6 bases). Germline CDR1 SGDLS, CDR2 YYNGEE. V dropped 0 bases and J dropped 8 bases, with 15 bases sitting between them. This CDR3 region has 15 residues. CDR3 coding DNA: TGTGCCAGCAGCGTAGTAGGAGGGAGAGAGGACATTCAGTACTTC. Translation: CASSVVGGREDIQYF. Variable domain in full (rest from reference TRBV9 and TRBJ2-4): DSGVTQTPKHLITATGQRVTLRCSPRSGDLSVYWYQQSLDQGLQFLIQYYNGEERAKGNILERFSAQQFPDLHSELNLSSLELGDSALYFCASSVVGGREDIQYFGAGTRLSVL.

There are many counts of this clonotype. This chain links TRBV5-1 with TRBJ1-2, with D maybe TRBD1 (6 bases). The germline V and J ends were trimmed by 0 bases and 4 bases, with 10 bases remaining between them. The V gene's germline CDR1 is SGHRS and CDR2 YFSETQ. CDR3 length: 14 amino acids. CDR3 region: CASSLGVQGYGYTF. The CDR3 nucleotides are TGCGCCAGCAGCTTGGGAGTACAGGGCTATGGCTACACCTTC. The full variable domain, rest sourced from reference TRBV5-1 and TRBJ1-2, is KAGVTQTPRYLIKTRGQQVTLSCSPISGHRSVSWYQQTPGQGLQFLFEYFSETQRNKGNFPGRFSGRQFSNSRSEMNVSTLELGDSALYLCASSLGVQGYGYTFGSGTRLTVV.

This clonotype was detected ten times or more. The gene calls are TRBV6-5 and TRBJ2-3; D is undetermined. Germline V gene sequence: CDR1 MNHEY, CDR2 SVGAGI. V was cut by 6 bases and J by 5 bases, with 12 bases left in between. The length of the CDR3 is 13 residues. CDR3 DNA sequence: TGTGCCAGCAGCCCTCGCCATAGAGATACGCAGTATTTT. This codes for CASSPRHRDTQYF.

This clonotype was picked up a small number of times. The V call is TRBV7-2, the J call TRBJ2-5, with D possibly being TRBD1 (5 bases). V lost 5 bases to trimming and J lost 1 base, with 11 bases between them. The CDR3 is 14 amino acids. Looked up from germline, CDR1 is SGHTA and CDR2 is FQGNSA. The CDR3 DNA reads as TGTGCCAGCAGCCCCGACAGCGTCCAAGAGACCCAGTACTTC. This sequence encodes CASSPDSVQETQYF.

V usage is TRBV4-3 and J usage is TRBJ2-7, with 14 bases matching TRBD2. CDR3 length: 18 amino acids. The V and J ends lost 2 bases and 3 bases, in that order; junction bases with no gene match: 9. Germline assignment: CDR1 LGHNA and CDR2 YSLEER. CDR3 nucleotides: TGCGCCAGCAGCCAACGACTAGCGGGAGGGCCGGGGCGCTACGAGCAGTACTTC. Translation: CASSQRLAGGPGRYEQYF.

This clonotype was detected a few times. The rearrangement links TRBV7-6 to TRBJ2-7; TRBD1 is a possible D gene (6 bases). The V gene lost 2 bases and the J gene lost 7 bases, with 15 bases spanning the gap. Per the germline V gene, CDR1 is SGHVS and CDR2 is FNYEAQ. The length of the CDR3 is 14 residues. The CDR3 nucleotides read TGTGCCAGCAGCTTAACCACAGGGTGGGGAGAGCAGTACTTC. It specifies CASSLTTGWGEQYF.

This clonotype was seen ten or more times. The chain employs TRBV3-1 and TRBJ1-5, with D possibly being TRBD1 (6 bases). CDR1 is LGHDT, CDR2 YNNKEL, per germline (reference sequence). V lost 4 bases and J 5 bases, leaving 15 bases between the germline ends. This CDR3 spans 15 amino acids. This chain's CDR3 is CASSPGGGNHQPQHF. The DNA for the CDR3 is TGTGCCAGCAGCCCAGGAGGGGGGAACCATCAGCCCCAGCATTTT.

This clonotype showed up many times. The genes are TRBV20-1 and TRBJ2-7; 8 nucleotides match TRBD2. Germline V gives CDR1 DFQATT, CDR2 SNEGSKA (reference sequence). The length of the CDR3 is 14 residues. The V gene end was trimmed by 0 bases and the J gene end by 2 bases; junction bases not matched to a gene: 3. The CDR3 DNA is TGCAGTGCTAGAGATGGCGGGAGGACCTACGAGCAGTACTTC. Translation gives CSARDGGRTYEQYF.

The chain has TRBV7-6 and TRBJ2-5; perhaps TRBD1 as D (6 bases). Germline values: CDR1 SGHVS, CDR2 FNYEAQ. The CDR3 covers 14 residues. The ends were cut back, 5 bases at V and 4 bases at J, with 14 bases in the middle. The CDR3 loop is CASSPLGRGETQYF. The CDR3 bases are TGTGCCAGCAGCCCCCTTGGCAGGGGAGAGACCCAGTACTTC.

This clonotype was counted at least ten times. In DNA form, the CDR3 reads TGCAGTGCTAGGTCTAGCGGGAGGAATATTTACGAGCAGTACTTC. Its translation is CSARSSGRNIYEQYF. This chain joins TRBV20-1 and TRBJ2-7, with 11 bases identical to TRBD2. This CDR3 contains 15 residues. From germline, CDR1 is DFQATT and CDR2 SNEGSKA (reference sequence). Losses at the gene ends were 3 bases for V and 4 bases for J; bases not matched to a gene: 8.

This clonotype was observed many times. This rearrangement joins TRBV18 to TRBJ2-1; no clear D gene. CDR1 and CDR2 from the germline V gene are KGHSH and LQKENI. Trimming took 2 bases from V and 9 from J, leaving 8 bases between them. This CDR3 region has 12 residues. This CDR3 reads CASSPVLGEQFF. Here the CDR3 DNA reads TGTGCCAGCTCACCAGTCCTTGGTGAGCAGTTCTTC.

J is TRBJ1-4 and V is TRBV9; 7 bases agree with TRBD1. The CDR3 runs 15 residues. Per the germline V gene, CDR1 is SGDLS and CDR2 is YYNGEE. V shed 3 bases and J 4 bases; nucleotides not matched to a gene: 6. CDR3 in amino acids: CASSARDSRNEKLFF. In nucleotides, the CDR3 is TGTGCCAGCAGCGCTCGGGACAGCCGTAATGAAAAACTGTTTTTT.